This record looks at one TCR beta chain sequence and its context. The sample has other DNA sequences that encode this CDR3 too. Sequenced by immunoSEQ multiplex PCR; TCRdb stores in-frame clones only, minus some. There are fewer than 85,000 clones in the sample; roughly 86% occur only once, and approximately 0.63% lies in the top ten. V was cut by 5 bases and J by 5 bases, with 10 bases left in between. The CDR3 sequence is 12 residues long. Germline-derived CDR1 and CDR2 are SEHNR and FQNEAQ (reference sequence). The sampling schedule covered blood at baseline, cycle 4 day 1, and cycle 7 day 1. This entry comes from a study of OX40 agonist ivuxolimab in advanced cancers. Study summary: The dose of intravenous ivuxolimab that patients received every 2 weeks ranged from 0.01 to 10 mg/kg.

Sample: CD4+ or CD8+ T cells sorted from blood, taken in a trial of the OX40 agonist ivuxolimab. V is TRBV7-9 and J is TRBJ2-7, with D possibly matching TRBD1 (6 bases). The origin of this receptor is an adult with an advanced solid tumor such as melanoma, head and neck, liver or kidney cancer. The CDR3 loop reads CASSAQGHEQYF. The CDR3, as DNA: TGTGCCAGCAGCGCGCAGGGGCACGAGCAGTACTTC.